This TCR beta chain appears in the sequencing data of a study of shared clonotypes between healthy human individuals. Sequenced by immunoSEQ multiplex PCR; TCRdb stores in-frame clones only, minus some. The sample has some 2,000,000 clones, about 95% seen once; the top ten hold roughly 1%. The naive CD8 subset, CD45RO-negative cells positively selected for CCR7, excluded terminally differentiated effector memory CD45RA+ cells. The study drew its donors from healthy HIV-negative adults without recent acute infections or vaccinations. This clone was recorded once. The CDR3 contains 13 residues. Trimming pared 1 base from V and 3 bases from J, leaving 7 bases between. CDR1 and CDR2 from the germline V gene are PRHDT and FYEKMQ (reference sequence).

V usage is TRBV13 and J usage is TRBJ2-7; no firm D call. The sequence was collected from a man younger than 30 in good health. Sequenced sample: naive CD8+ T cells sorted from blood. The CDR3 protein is CASSLEVDYEQYF. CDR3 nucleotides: TGTGCCAGCAGCTTAGAGGTAGACTACGAGCAGTACTTC.